This is a list of T cell receptor beta chains from one sample in a study of OX40 agonist ivuxolimab in advanced cancers. Libraries were prepared by immunoSEQ multiplex PCR; TCRdb keeps only in-frame clonotypes and omits some of them. The table lists some 130,000 clones, 80% to 90% of them singletons. Sequencing used CD4+ or CD8+ T cells sorted from blood, obtained in a trial of the OX40 agonist ivuxolimab. Receptor source: an adult with an advanced solid tumor such as melanoma, head and neck, liver or kidney cancer. Each CDR3 is given with its conserved first and last residue. D genes are given only for firm matches. Size is omitted from some rows. Given values are once, few, many or a class for expanded clones.

size: -; J: TRBJ1-6; D: -; V: TRBV30; DNA: TGTGCCTGGAGATGGGCCTCATCGGCTTCACCCCTCCACTTT; CDR3: CAWRWASSASPLHF
size: -; J: TRBJ2-1; D: -; V: TRBV7-2; DNA: TGTGCCAGCAGCCCCCGTGGATCCGGAAGCTCCTACAATGAGCAGTTCTTC; CDR3: CASSPRGSGSSYNEQFF
size: -; J: TRBJ1-2; D: -; V: TRBV5-5; DNA: TGTGCCAGCAGCTTGACCCAGTTGTCTTTAGGCTATGGCTACACCTTC; CDR3: CASSLTQLSLGYGYTF
size: -; J: TRBJ1-1; D: -; V: TRBV5-4; DNA: TGTGCCAGCAGCTTTTGGGTTTCGAACACTGAAGCTTTCTTT; CDR3: CASSFWVSNTEAFF
size: once; J: TRBJ2-1; D: -; V: TRBV29-1; DNA: TGCAGCGTTCTTCGGGACCTAACCTACAATGAGCAGTTCTTC; CDR3: CSVLRDLTYNEQFF
size: -; J: TRBJ2-5; D: TRBD2; V: TRBV5-6; DNA: TGTGCCAGCAGCTCAACCGGGACTAAAGAGACCCAGTACTTC; CDR3: CASSSTGTKETQYF
size: -; J: TRBJ2-2; D: -; V: TRBV7-9; DNA: TGTGCCAGCAGCTTAGTTTGGGGAAACACCGGGGAGCTGTTTTTT; CDR3: CASSLVWGNTGELFF
size: -; J: TRBJ1-2; D: -; V: TRBV30; DNA: TGTGCCTGGAACTCGCTGGGGTTCCGGGCCTCGTATGGCTACACCTTC; CDR3: CAWNSLGFRASYGYTF
size: -; J: TRBJ1-2; D: -; V: TRBV27; DNA: TGTGCCAGCAGTTTTAGGAGGGATTGGGGCTACACCTTC; CDR3: CASSFRRDWGYTF
size: -; J: TRBJ1-2; D: -; V: TRBV28; DNA: TGTGCCAGCAGCCCTAAATGGGGGAAAGACAACTATGGCTACACCTTC; CDR3: CASSPKWGKDNYGYTF
size: -; J: TRBJ2-3; D: TRBD1; V: TRBV7-7; DNA: TGTGCTAGCAGCTTAGGCCGGGACAGGGGCACAGATACGCAGTATTTT; CDR3: CASSLGRDRGTDTQYF
size: -; J: TRBJ2-7; D: -; V: TRBV28; DNA: TGTGCCAGCAGTTCAGGCCCCTACGAGCAGTACTTC; CDR3: CASSSGPYEQYF
size: -; J: TRBJ2-7; D: TRBD2; V: TRBV15; DNA: TGTGCCACCAGCCGGACTGTAGCGGGGGGAAAAGACGAGCAGTACTTC; CDR3: CATSRTVAGGKDEQYF
size: -; J: TRBJ1-1; D: -; V: TRBV7-2; DNA: TGTGCCAGCGGCCGGGGGGGCGAGACTGAAGCTTTCTTT; CDR3: CASGRGGETEAFF
size: -; J: TRBJ2-3; D: TRBD1; V: TRBV5-1; DNA: TGCGCCAGCAGCTCCCCAGGGACAGGGATAACAGATACGCAGTATTTT; CDR3: CASSSPGTGITDTQYF
size: -; J: TRBJ2-3; D: -; V: TRBV29-1; DNA: TGCAGCGTTGAAGACGGGGCGGGGCACACAGATACGCAGTATTTT; CDR3: CSVEDGAGHTDTQYF
size: -; J: TRBJ1-4; D: -; V: TRBV9; DNA: TGTGCCAGCAGCGTTGCGGCGGGAGACAAGTATGAAAAACTGTTTTTT; CDR3: CASSVAAGDKYEKLFF
size: -; J: TRBJ1-5; D: TRBD1; V: TRBV28; DNA: TGTGCCAGCAGCCTTTTTCCGCCAGGGGGCTCAATCAATCAGCCCCAGCATTTT; CDR3: CASSLFPPGGSINQPQHF
size: -; J: TRBJ1-6; D: -; V: TRBV18; DNA: TGTGCCAGCTCCCCCGGGAGGGCCGGTTCACCCCTCCACTTT; CDR3: CASSPGRAGSPLHF
size: -; J: TRBJ2-1; D: -; V: TRBV5-1; DNA: TGCGCCAGCAGCACCGGCGATTACAATGAGCAGTTCTTC; CDR3: CASSTGDYNEQFF
size: few; J: TRBJ2-1; D: -; V: TRBV4-3; DNA: TGCGCCAGCAGCCAAGGGGTGGGACTTTCGAACCACAATGAGCAGTTCTTC; CDR3: CASSQGVGLSNHNEQFF
size: -; J: TRBJ1-2; D: TRBD1; V: TRBV7-6; DNA: TGTGCCAGCAGCTTTCAGGGGGGGAACTATGGCTACACCTTC; CDR3: CASSFQGGNYGYTF
size: -; J: TRBJ2-1; D: -; V: TRBV30; DNA: TGTGCCTGGAGTTCGGTGGGGCAGGGTAGCGCTGAGCAGTTCTTC; CDR3: CAWSSVGQGSAEQFF
size: once; J: TRBJ2-1; D: TRBD2; V: TRBV25-1; DNA: TGTGCCAGCACCCAGGGGACTAGCACTAGTGAGCAGTTCTTC; CDR3: CASTQGTSTSEQFF
size: -; J: TRBJ2-5; D: TRBD1; V: TRBV6-5; DNA: TGTGCCAGCAGCCGGGACAGGGTCCGAGAGACCCAGTACTTC; CDR3: CASSRDRVRETQYF
size: -; J: TRBJ1-5; D: TRBD1; V: TRBV27; DNA: TGTGCCAGCAAAGGGACAGGGACTAGGGCCAATCAGCCCCAGCATTTT; CDR3: CASKGTGTRANQPQHF
size: -; J: TRBJ1-1; D: TRBD1; V: TRBV2; DNA: TGTGCCAGCAGGGGCCTCACGGGACAGGGAGGAAACACTGAAGCTTTCTTT; CDR3: CASRGLTGQGGNTEAFF
size: -; J: TRBJ2-7; D: TRBD1; V: TRBV5-4; DNA: TGTGCCAGCAGCCTGGGACAGAGTAAATACTTC; CDR3: CASSLGQSKYF